The 20 T cell receptor beta chains listed next were all sequenced from one sample in a study of control samples from healthy donors and cancer patients. Here immunoSEQ multiplex PCR was the method, and the copy in TCRdb shows in-frame clones only, minus some. The table lists 70,000 to 85,000 clones, roughly 84% of them singletons, with around 10% in the top ten. The sequencing sample was made of PBMCs. Source of these receptors: a man aged 55 to 70 with head and neck cancer.

V and J are TRBV3-1 (or the pseudogene TRBV3-2) and TRBJ1-1; D might be TRBD1 (6 bases). The V and J ends lost 7 bases and 7 bases respectively, with 16 bases between them. This CDR3 is 13 amino acids long. Germline V gene data show CDR1 as LGHDT and CDR2 as YNNKEL (reference sequence). The DNA of the CDR3 is TGTGCCAGCAAGGGGGGACGGAAGATTGAAGCTTTCTTT. It specifies CASKGGRKIEAFF.

Written as DNA, the CDR3 is TGTGCCAGCAGCTTGGACCTAGCGGGACTTTATGAGCAGTTCTTC. Translating it yields CASSLDLAGLYEQFF. V gene TRBV5-5 combines with J gene TRBJ2-1; 9 nucleotides line up with TRBD2. CDR1 and CDR2 from the germline V gene are SGHKS and YYEKEE (reference sequence). The CDR3 consists of 15 residues. V dropped 0 bases and J dropped 8; count of bases not matched to a gene: 6.

The CDR3: CASSSIRGPRLGLYF. The CDR3 DNA is TGTGCCAGCAGTTCCATAAGGGGTCCCAGACTGGGCCTGTACTTC. The V call is TRBV28, the J call TRBJ2-7, with D possibly matching TRBD1 (5 bases). Germline V gene lookup returns CDR1 MDHEN and CDR2 SYDVKM. V was trimmed by 4 bases and J by 12 bases, leaving 25 bases between them. The CDR3 covers 15 residues.

V usage is TRBV3-1 (or the pseudogene TRBV3-2) and J usage is TRBJ1-1, with D perhaps matching TRBD1 (6 bases). The CDR3 extends over 14 amino acids. CDR1 is LGHDT, CDR2 YNNKEL, per germline (reference sequence). The V gene lost 2 bases and the J gene lost 1 base, with 8 bases spanning the gap. This CDR3 reads CASSQRGQNTEAFF. Here the CDR3 DNA reads TGTGCCAGCAGCCAACGGGGACAGAACACTGAAGCTTTCTTT.

This clone has more than one count but fewer than ten. Other nucleotide sequences in the sample specify the same CDR3. V gene TRBV3-1 (or the pseudogene TRBV3-2) combines with J gene TRBJ1-2; 10 bases map to TRBD1. V was clipped by 2 bases and J by 4 bases; unmatched bases: 7. The CDR3 runs 16 residues. CDR1 LGHDT and CDR2 YNNKEL come from the germline V gene (reference sequence). DNA for the CDR3: TGTGCCAGCAGCCAAACTAGGACAGGGGGGGGCTATGGCTACACCTTC. It encodes CASSQTRTGGGYGYTF.

The chain combines TRBV7-8 with TRBJ2-7, with a tentative D call TRBD1 (5 bases). Germline V CDR1 and CDR2: SGHVS, FQNEAQ. With 5 bases removed from V and 3 bases from J, the gap between germline ends came to 17 bases. The CDR3 has 15 residues. CDR3 protein: CASSDRTKRGYEQYF. The CDR3 nucleotides are TGTGCCAGCAGCGACCGGACCAAAAGGGGCTACGAGCAGTACTTC. The full variable domain, its missing parts supplied by reference TRBV7-8 and TRBJ2-7, is GAGVSQSPRYKVAKRGQDVALRCDPISGHVSLFWYQQALGQGPEFLTYFQNEAQLDKSGLPSDRFFAERPEGSVSTLKIQRTQQEDSAVYLCASSDRTKRGYEQYFGPGTRLTVT.

The CDR3 spells CASSISDVGNTIYF. In DNA form, the CDR3 reads TGTGCCAGTAGTATCTCTGATGTGGGAAACACCATATATTTT. The rearrangement links TRBV19 to TRBJ1-3; D call uncertain. The ends were cut back, 3 bases at V and 4 bases at J, with 10 bases in the middle. Germline values: CDR1 LNHDA, CDR2 SQIVND (reference sequence). The CDR3 spans 14 residues.

In this sample, this clone turned up a few times. The CDR3 reads CASSQAQGQGVDEQFF. The CDR3 DNA follows: TGCGCCAGCAGCCAAGCCCAGGGACAGGGTGTTGATGAGCAGTTCTTC. The chain has TRBV4-1 and TRBJ2-1, with TRBD1 matching over 9 bases. CDR3 length equals 16 residues. Losses at the gene ends were 1 base for V and 8 bases for J; bases not matched to a gene: 9. Germline lookup yields CDR1 MGHRA and CDR2 YSYEKL.

This chain uses TRBV2 with TRBJ2-3; TRBD2 might be the D (5 bases). Per the germline V gene, CDR1 is SNHLY and CDR2 is FYNNEI. V shed 4 bases and J shed 0 bases, with 5 bases lying between them. The CDR3 is 13 residues long. The CDR3 spells CASSGTSTDTQYF. The CDR3 region has the DNA TGTGCCAGCAGTGGGACTAGCACAGATACGCAGTATTTT.

This sequence joins TRBV2 and TRBJ2-1; 9 bases align to TRBD2. Germline V CDR1 and CDR2: SNHLY, FYNNEI. The CDR3 totals 15 residues. V shed 5 bases, J shed 10 bases, and the junction held 12 bases outside the gene matches. The CDR3 DNA follows: TGTGCCAGCAGTCAACTCCCACTAGCGGGCTCGGAGCAGTTCTTC. Protein sequence: CASSQLPLAGSEQFF. Full variable domain (outside the CDR3, taken from reference TRBV2 and TRBJ2-1): EPEVTQTPSHQVTQMGQEVILRCVPISNHLYFYWYRQILGQKVEFLVSFYNNEISEKSEIFDDQFSVERPDGSNFTLKIRSTKLEDSAMYFCASSQLPLAGSEQFFGPGTRLTVL.

The chain combines TRBV15 with TRBJ2-7; unclear D gene. CDR3 length: 13 amino acids. V lost 0 bases, J lost 3 bases, and 6 bases lay in between. The germline V gene encodes CDR1 LNHNV and CDR2 YYDKDF (reference sequence). CDR3 residues: CATSREAFYEQYF. The CDR3 DNA is TGTGCCACCAGCAGAGAAGCCTTCTACGAGCAGTACTTC.

The rearrangement joins TRBV28 to TRBJ2-3; 10 bases line up with TRBD1. The CDR3 is 18 amino acids. J lost 6 bases, V lost 6 bases, and 18 bases had no gene match. From germline, CDR1 is MDHEN and CDR2 SYDVKM. The CDR3 loop reads CASSHTIGTGEGRDTQYF. The CDR3 nucleotides read TGTGCCAGCAGCCACACTATTGGGACAGGGGAGGGCAGGGATACGCAGTATTTT.

The CDR3 reads CASSEVGTALYGYTF. DNA for the CDR3: TGTGCCAGCAGTGAAGTCGGGACAGCTCTTTATGGCTACACCTTC. The V call is TRBV6-1, the J call TRBJ1-2; 7 nucleotides match TRBD1. The CDR3 is 15 residues long. Germline V CDR1 and CDR2: MNHNS, SASEGT. V lost 1 base and J lost 5; bases outside the gene matches: 7.

This sequence joins TRBV2 and TRBJ2-2; TRBD1 aligns across 7 bases. The CDR3 sequence is 15 residues long. The V gene end was trimmed by 6 bases and the J gene end by 4 bases; junction bases not matched to a gene: 8. Germline values: CDR1 SNHLY, CDR2 FYNNEI. CDR3 loop: CASRTGQWGTGELFF. The CDR3 nucleotides read TGTGCCAGCAGGACGGGACAGTGGGGCACCGGGGAGCTGTTTTTT.

This chain links TRBV21-1 with TRBJ2-7; the DNA was not compared with TRBD2, the D call given in the table. TRBV21-1 is marked as a pseudogene. This CDR3 has 16 residues. The CDR3 DNA reads TGTGCCAGCAACTCGGGACTAGCGGGAGTCTCCTACGAGCAGTACTTC. Translation: CASNSGLAGVSYEQYF.

The rearrangement joins TRBV5-6 to TRBJ1-2; D ambiguous. Per the germline V gene, CDR1 is SGHDT and CDR2 is YYEEEE. Deletions cut 4 bases from V and 0 bases from J, with 13 bases between. The CDR3 totals 15 residues. The CDR3: CASSTGWETNYGYTF. CDR3 coding DNA: TGTGCCAGCAGCACGGGCTGGGAAACTAACTATGGCTACACCTTC.

The chain recombines TRBV28 with TRBJ2-5; D is unclear. The germline V gene encodes CDR1 MDHEN and CDR2 SYDVKM. The CDR3 loop spans 15 amino acids. V was clipped by 10 bases and J by 4 bases, with 22 bases between them. CDR3 sequence reads: CATLPVNLLGETQYF. CDR3 sequence (DNA): TGTGCCACCCTCCCAGTCAACCTGCTCGGAGAGACCCAGTACTTC.

This chain connects TRBV11-2 to TRBJ2-7; no clear D. Per germline, CDR1 SGHAT and CDR2 FQNNGV. V was pared by 0 bases and J by 0 bases, with 9 bases between. CDR3 length equals 15 residues. The CDR3 sequence is CASSLDTGSSYEQYF. Written as DNA, the CDR3 is TGTGCCAGCAGCTTAGATACCGGCAGCTCCTACGAGCAGTACTTC.

The chain has TRBV27 and TRBJ2-7; D gene ambiguous. The CDR3 sequence is 14 residues long. With 5 bases removed from V and 4 bases from J, the gap between germline ends came to 15 bases. Germline V lookup: CDR1 MNHEY, CDR2 SMNVEV (reference sequence). CDR3 region: CASSPASLTYEQYF. In nucleotides, the CDR3 is TGTGCCAGCAGTCCAGCCTCATTAACATACGAGCAGTACTTC.

The V gene is TRBV15, the J gene TRBJ2-1, with D unresolved. Germline V gene sequence: CDR1 LNHNV, CDR2 YYDKDF (reference sequence). V lost 4 bases to trimming and J lost 7 bases, with 14 bases between them. The CDR3 has 14 amino acids. In DNA form, the CDR3 reads TGTGCCACCAGCATGACCCCGACGGCAAATGAGCAGTTCTTC. This encodes CATSMTPTANEQFF.